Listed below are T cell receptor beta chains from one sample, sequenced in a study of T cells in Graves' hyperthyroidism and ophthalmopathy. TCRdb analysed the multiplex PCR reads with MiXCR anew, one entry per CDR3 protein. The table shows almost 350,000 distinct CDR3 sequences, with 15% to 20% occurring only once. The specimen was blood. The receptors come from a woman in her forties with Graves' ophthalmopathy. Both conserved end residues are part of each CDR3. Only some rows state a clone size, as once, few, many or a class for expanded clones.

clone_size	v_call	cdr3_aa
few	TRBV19	CASSIGDRGRPYEQYF
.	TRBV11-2	CASSPRWRGSAVGELFF
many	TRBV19	CASSIGGQGVETQYF
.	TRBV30	CAWSKRGETQYF
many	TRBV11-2	CASSLDLVQTQYF
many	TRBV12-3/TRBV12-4	CASRSGTGASPLHF
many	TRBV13	CASSLPPASGRAGEQYF
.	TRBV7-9	CASSLWTGMSGELFF
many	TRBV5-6	CASSLAGRFYEQYF
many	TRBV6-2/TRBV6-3	CASSQAGRTTYEQYF
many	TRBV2	CASRKQGLSGNTIYF
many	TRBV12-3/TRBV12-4	CASSLAWGRKPSGYGYTF
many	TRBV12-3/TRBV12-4	CASSITTALGAFF
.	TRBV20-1	CSARLPGRYNSPLHF
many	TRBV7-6	CASSYIEPRLETQYF
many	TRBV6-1	CASSLGYGGANVLTF
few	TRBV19	CASSTTGVWEQYF
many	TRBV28	CASRDWGAYEQYF
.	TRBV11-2	CASSPRQGQGLGGANVLTF
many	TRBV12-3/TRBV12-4	CASSQTGHERYF
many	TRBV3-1	CASSQDSGYRNTEAFF
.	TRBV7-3	CASSFPGAGQQETQYF
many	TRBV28	CASSQSSGGGYRNTEAFF
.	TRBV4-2	CASSQGGGRETQYF
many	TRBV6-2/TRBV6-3	CASRLPGTGYGYTF
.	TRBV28	CASSLYGEMNTEAFF
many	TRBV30	CAWRPSGSGNTIYF
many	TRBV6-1	CASSERTNQPQHF
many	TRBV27	CASSSPLSGANVLTF
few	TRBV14	CASSHDPRVGNYGYTF
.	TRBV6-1	CASSAGTSGMETQYF
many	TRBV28	CASSSTGQGSKEAFF
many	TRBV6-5	CASSYVAIGDTEAFF
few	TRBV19	CASSNGQQYQPQHF
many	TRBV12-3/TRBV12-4	CASLQGLGQGLDTEAFF
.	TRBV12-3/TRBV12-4	CASSLVGQGAGELFF
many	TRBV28	CASRTSGRSSREQYF
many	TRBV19	CASSILGRNQPQHF
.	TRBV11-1	CASSLLAGEYEQYF
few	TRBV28	CASSLVWDNSYEQYF
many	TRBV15	CATSRGGTGNEQYF
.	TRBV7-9	CASSSGQLMNTEAFF
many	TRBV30	CAWNLPGGHTGELFF
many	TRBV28	CASSSLWMNTEAFF
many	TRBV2	CASGRDRGNGEQFF
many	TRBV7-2	CASSPGQGVYGYTF
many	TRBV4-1	CASSYRDRGGTGELFF
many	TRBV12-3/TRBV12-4	CASRTSGGSVNEQFF
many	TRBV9	CASSVRATGAFYEQYF
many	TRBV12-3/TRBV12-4	CASLDRTRRDTQYF
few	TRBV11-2	CASSPISPSTDTQYF
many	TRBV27	CASCTATF
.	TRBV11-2	CASSLTSGTIPQETQYF
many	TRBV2	CASSEGQGKNQPQHF
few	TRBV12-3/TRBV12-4	CASRHNTEAFF